This TCR beta chain was sequenced in a study of blood T cell repertoires in COVID-19. For the study at large: The cDNA or gDNA used as material had been derived from T cells, B-cell-depleted T cells, or PBMCs.

The length of the CDR3 is 13 residues. Seattle's cohort entered during active infection and was followed longitudinally. Data came from immunoSEQ multiplex PCR; TCRdb stores just in-frame clones and leaves some out. The sample comprises under 250,000 clones, roughly 85% of which are singletons, and 2.4% rests with the top ten. Sequencing used peripheral blood. J is TRBJ2-5 and V is TRBV21-1; the table's TRBD1 call for D was not verified on the DNA. TRBV21-1 constitutes a pseudogene. This TCR derives from a woman between 65 and 79 years old with COVID-19, enrolled during active disease. CDR3: CASSKTGTRTQYF. As DNA, the CDR3 is TGTGCCAGCAGCAAAACAGGGACGAGGACCCAGTACTTC.